This T cell receptor beta chain appears in the sequencing data of a study of blood T cell repertoires in COVID-19. Whole-study context: Samples taken during acute and convalescent COVID-19 were collected in the United States, Italy and Spain. T cells, B-cell-depleted T cells, or PBMCs supplied cDNA or gDNA.

Authors' processing steps: Amplification of reference gene primers was used by the study to estimate nucleated cell counts. Clones were sequenced by immunoSEQ multiplex PCR, and TCRdb holds only the in-frame ones, with some missing. V and J calls and clone size are copied from that table; D and trimming were computed from the DNA. The sample yields roughly 110,000 clones, 75% to 90% seen once. The CDR3 has 14 amino acids. Germline V gives CDR1 MNHNY, CDR2 SVGAGI (reference sequence). The V gene lost 6 bases and the J gene lost 5 bases, with 17 bases spanning the gap. The clonotype comes from a woman aged 45 to 65 with acute or convalescent COVID-19. What was sequenced was peripheral blood. The chain recombines TRBV6-6 with TRBJ2-7, with D perhaps matching TRBD1 (5 bases). The chain's CDR3 is CASSYGHPVDEQYF. In nucleotides, the CDR3 is TGTGCCAGCAGCTACGGACACCCGGTAGACGAGCAGTACTTC.